The 15 T cell receptor beta chains below were found in one sample sequenced in a study of T cells in Graves' hyperthyroidism and ophthalmopathy. Amplified TCR beta CDR3 regions came from RNA transcripts. The primer set for the first-round RT-PCR of the TCR CDR3 was HTBI. Via MiXCR, TCRdb re-called the multiplex PCR reads, giving one row per CDR3 protein. The sample has about 480,000 distinct CDR3 sequences, under 15% seen once. The specimen sequenced was blood. The origin of the receptors is a woman younger than 35 with Graves' hyperthyroidism.

Regarding this clonotype: A much larger clone differs by one base, so this may be a read error. This chain uses TRBV28 with TRBJ2-3; TRBD1 matches at 9 bases. Germline V gene sequence: CDR1 MDHEN, CDR2 SYDVKM. The CDR3 sequence is 16 residues long. The junction had 18 bases not matched to a gene; V was cut back by 7 bases and J by 10 bases. In DNA, the CDR3 is TGTGCCAGCACCGAGGCGGGACAGGGTCATAGGGATGCGCAGTATTTT. Translating it yields CASTEAGQGHRDAQYF.

At least ten counts were recorded for this clonotype. The chain has TRBV20-1 and TRBJ2-7, with 10 bases identical to TRBD2. Germline CDR1 is DFQATT and CDR2 is SNEGSKA (reference sequence). CDR3 length: 16 residues. Trimming cost V 6 bases and J 1 base; bases outside gene matches: 12. The CDR3 coding sequence is TGCAGTGCAGAGACTAGCGGGCTAAAAGGGTCCTACGAGCAGTACTTC. Residues: CSAETSGLKGSYEQYF.

This clonotype was counted at least ten times. The chain uses TRBV2 and TRBJ1-2; D call uncertain. The germline gives CDR1 SNHLY, CDR2 FYNNEI. This CDR3 has 14 amino acids. V was shortened by 3 bases and J by 4 bases, with 12 bases between the two germline ends. The CDR3 bases are TGTGCCAGCAGTGAGGAGTGGGAAGGCTATGGCTACACCTTC. Its protein product is CASSEEWEGYGYTF.

This clonotype turned up a few times. This chain connects TRBV5-1 to TRBJ1-1, with D hard to call. In germline, CDR1 is SGHRS, CDR2 YFSETQ. Trimming took 5 bases from V and 0 from J, leaving 11 bases between them. The CDR3 is made up of 14 amino acids. CDR3 residues: CASREGRMNTEAFF. The CDR3 DNA reads as TGCGCCAGCAGGGAGGGCCGCATGAACACTGAAGCTTTCTTT.

This clonotype was seen at least ten times. The junction departs from the called germline gene at one end, perhaps through a read error. The genes are TRBV20-1 and TRBJ2-1; TRBD2 might be the D (5 bases). This CDR3 has 12 amino acids. Germline V gene sequence: CDR1 DFQATT, CDR2 SNEGSKA (reference sequence). The CDR3 sequence is CKSGNSYNEQFF. Written as DNA, the CDR3 is TGTAAAAGCGGCAACTCCTACAATGAGCAGTTCTTC.

This clonotype occurred many times. The V and J genes are TRBV6-2 or TRBV6-3 and TRBJ2-7; 15 bases fit TRBD2. The junction had 12 bases not matched to a gene; V was cut back by 2 bases and J by 1 base. Germline lookup yields CDR1 MNHEY and CDR2 SVGEGT. The CDR3 length is 20 residues. CDR3 nucleotides: TGTGCCAGCAGTTACCCCCCCGGGACTAGCGGGGGGCCCCAATCCTACGAGCAGTACGTC. Amino acids: CASSYPPGTSGGPQSYEQYV.

This clonotype appeared a few times. This rearrangement joins TRBV11-2 to TRBJ1-5; D remains unclear. CDR1 is SGHAT, CDR2 FQNNGV, per germline. The CDR3 covers 15 residues. V gave up 5 bases and J gave up 8 bases, with 19 bases separating them. The CDR3 DNA is TGTGCCAGCAGCCTCTCAGTGGCCGGTGGGGAGCCCCAGCATTTT. Its translation: CASSLSVAGGEPQHF.

This clonotype came up many times. This chain joins TRBV13 and TRBJ1-3, with D tentatively TRBD1 (5 bases). Germline V gene sequence: CDR1 PRHDT, CDR2 FYEKMQ (reference sequence). The CDR3 has 14 residues. The germline V and J ends were trimmed by 5 bases and 2 bases, with 10 bases remaining between them. The CDR3 reads CASSIPGAGNTIYF. The CDR3 DNA follows: TGTGCCAGCAGCATCCCGGGGGCTGGAAACACCATATATTTT.

This clonotype appeared a few times. The CDR3 nucleotides are TGTGCCAGCAGTGAAGGACTAGCGGGAGTCCCAGATACGCAGTATTTT. It yields the protein CASSEGLAGVPDTQYF. The chain joins TRBV25-1 to TRBJ2-3, with 13 nucleotides matching TRBD2. This CDR3 has 16 residues. The germline V gene has CDR1 MGHDK and CDR2 SYGVNS. Trimming took 2 bases from V and 4 from J; bases not matched to a gene: 3. The complete variable domain, with remaining parts taken from reference TRBV25-1 and TRBJ2-3, reads EADIYQTPRYLVIGTGKKITLECSQTMGHDKMYWYQQDPGMELHLIHYSYGVNSTEKGDLSSESTVSRIRTEHFPLTLESARPSHTSQYLCASSEGLAGVPDTQYFGPGTRLTVL.

This clonotype was picked up many times. V usage is TRBV5-5 and J usage is TRBJ2-7; 10 positions agree with TRBD1. This CDR3 is built from 17 residues. Trimming removed 3 bases from V and 1 base from J; junction bases left unmatched: 10. Per germline, CDR1 SGHKS and CDR2 YYEKEE (reference sequence). DNA for the CDR3: TGTGCCAGCAGCTCGGATCTCCGGGACAGGGGTTCCTACGAGCAGTACTTC. As protein: CASSSDLRDRGSYEQYF.

The rearrangement uses TRBV9 and TRBJ1-4, with D possibly being TRBD1 (5 bases). V dropped 0 bases and J dropped 7 bases, with 10 bases sitting between them. Per the germline V gene, CDR1 is SGDLS and CDR2 is YYNGEE. The CDR3 sequence is 14 residues long. The chain's CDR3 is CASSVGGGVEKLFF. The CDR3 DNA follows: TGTGCCAGCAGCGTAGGGGGGGGGGTTGAAAAACTGTTTTTT.

The gene calls are TRBV11-2 and TRBJ2-3; D may correspond to TRBD1 or TRBD2 (5 bases each). Per the germline V gene, CDR1 is SGHAT and CDR2 is FQNNGV. The CDR3 contains 16 residues. V dropped 3 bases and J dropped 2 bases, with 15 bases sitting between them. This CDR3 is CASSLTRGGTTDTQYF. As DNA, the CDR3 is TGTGCCAGCAGCTTGACCCGGGGCGGTACCACAGATACGCAGTATTTT.

This clonotype showed up many times. The chain has TRBV19 and TRBJ2-5; D gene uncertain. Trimming shortened V by 2 bases and J by 4 bases, and 2 bases separated the two germline ends. Germline loops: CDR1 LNHDA, CDR2 SQIVND (reference sequence). The CDR3 contains 11 residues. In DNA form, the CDR3 reads TGTGCCAGTAGTATAAGAGAGACCCAGTACTTC. This gives the protein CASSIRETQYF.

This rearrangement joins TRBV12-3 or TRBV12-4 to TRBJ2-3; 7 bases line up with TRBD1. This CDR3 contains 15 residues. V dropped 5 bases and J dropped 3; count of bases not matched to a gene: 8. CDR3 sequence reads: CASSRGPVGTDTQYF. CDR3 DNA sequence: TGTGCCAGCAGTAGGGGGCCCGTGGGGACAGATACGCAGTATTTT.

In its sample, this clonotype was seen many times. The chain links TRBV27 to TRBJ2-3, with D hard to call. CDR1 MNHEY and CDR2 SMNVEV come from the germline V gene (reference sequence). The V end was cut by 0 bases, the J end by 6 bases, with 13 bases between. The CDR3 has 15 residues. CDR3: CASSLSIEYRDTQYF. CDR3 bases: TGTGCCAGCAGTTTATCGATTGAGTATCGGGATACGCAGTATTTT.